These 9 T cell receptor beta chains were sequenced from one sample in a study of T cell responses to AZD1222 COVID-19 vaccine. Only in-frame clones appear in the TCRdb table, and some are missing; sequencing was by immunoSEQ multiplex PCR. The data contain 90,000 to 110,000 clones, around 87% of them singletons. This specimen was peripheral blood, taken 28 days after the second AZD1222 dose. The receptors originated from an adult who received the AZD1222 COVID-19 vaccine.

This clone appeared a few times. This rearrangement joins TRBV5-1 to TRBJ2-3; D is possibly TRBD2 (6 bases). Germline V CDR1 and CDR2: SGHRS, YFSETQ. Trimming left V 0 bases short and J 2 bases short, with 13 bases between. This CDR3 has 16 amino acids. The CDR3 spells CASSLASGAHTDTQYF. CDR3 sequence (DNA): TGCGCCAGCAGCTTGGCCTCGGGAGCGCACACAGATACGCAGTATTTT.

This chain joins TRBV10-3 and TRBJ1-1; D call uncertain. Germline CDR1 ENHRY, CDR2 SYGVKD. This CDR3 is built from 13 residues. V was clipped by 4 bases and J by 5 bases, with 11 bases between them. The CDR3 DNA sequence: TGTGCCATCAGTGCGGATTCCAGTACTGAAGCTTTCTTT. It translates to CAISADSSTEAFF.

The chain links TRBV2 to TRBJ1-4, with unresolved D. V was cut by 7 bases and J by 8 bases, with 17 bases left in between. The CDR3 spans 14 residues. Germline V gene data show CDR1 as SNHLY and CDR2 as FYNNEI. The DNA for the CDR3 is TGTGCCAGCACCTTTCTAGGGTCAGGCGAAAAACTGTTTTTT. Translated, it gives CASTFLGSGEKLFF. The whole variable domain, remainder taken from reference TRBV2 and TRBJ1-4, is EPEVTQTPSHQVTQMGQEVILRCVPISNHLYFYWYRQILGQKVEFLVSFYNNEISEKSEIFDDQFSVERPDGSNFTLKIRSTKLEDSAMYFCASTFLGSGEKLFFGSGTQLSVL.

The DNA of the CDR3 is TGTGCCAGCGTATGGACTAGCAGTTACACAGATACGCAGTATTTT. It yields the protein CASVWTSSYTDTQYF. The chain has TRBV6-5 and TRBJ2-3; 8 bases are a match to TRBD2. Germline CDR1 MNHEY, CDR2 SVGAGI. V was clipped by 8 bases and J by 2 bases; unmatched bases: 9. The CDR3 is made up of 15 amino acids.

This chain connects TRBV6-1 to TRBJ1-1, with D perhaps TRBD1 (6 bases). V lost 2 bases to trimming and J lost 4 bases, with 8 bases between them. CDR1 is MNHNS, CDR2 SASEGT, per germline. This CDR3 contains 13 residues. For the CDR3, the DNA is TGTGCCAGCAGTGAAACCAGGGGCACTGAAGCTTTCTTT. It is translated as CASSETRGTEAFF.

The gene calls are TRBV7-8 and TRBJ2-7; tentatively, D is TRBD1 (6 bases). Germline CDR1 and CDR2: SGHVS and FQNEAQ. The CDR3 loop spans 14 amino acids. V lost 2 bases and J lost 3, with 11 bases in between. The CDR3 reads CASSLRDILYEQYF. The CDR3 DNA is TGTGCCAGCAGCTTAAGGGACATTCTCTACGAGCAGTACTTC.

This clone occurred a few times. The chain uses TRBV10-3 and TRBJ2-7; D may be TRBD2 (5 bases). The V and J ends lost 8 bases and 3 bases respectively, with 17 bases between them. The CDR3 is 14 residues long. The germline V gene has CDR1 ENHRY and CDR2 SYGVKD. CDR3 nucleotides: TGTGCCATCGGAGCTAGCCTTGATAGCTACGAGCAGTACTTC. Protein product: CAIGASLDSYEQYF.

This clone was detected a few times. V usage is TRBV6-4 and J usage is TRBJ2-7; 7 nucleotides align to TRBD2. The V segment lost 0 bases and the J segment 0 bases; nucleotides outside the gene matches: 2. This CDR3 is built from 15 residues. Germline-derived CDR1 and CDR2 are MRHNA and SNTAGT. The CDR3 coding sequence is TGTGCCAGCAGTGACTCGGCGGGAGACTCCTACGAGCAGTACTTC. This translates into CASSDSAGDSYEQYF.

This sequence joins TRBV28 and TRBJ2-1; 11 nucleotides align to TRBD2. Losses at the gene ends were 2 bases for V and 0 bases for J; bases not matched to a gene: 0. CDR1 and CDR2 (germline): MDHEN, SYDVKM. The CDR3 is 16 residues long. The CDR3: CASSLTSGSSYNEQFF. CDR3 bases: TGTGCCAGCAGTTTAACTAGCGGGAGCTCCTACAATGAGCAGTTCTTC.